This TCR beta chain was observed in a study of blood T cell repertoires in COVID-19. Study summary: Some COVID-19 samples were acute and others convalescent; all came from the United States, Italy and Spain. T cells, B-cell-depleted T cells, or PBMCs supplied cDNA or gDNA.

Only one count was recorded for this clone. The CDR3 loop spans 19 amino acids. CDR1 and CDR2 from the germline V gene are SGHNT and YYREEE (reference sequence). Between the trimmed V and J ends, which lost 3 bases and 2 bases, there was a span of 27 bases. In the original workflow: Reference gene primer amplification gave estimated nucleated cell counts. Sequencing used immunoSEQ multiplex PCR; TCRdb keeps in-frame clones, though not all of them. The DNA was the basis for D and trimming; V, J and clone size are from that table. The sample records approximately 280,000 clones, approximately 84% being singletons.

The chain joins TRBV5-4 to TRBJ2-7; D is perhaps TRBD2 (7 bases). Sequencing was done on a sample of peripheral blood. This receptor was identified in a woman between 25 and 40 years old who had recovered from COVID-19. The CDR3 loop reads CASSYRVLGGRASPYEQYF. DNA of the CDR3: TGTGCCAGCAGCTACAGGGTATTAGGTGGGAGGGCCTCTCCCTACGAGCAGTACTTC.